These 27 T cell receptor beta chains were all obtained from the same sample, sequenced in a study of monozygotic twins with inflammatory bowel disease. TCRdb re-analyzed the 5' RACE reads; it lists each CDR3 protein once, without DNA. This sample contains about 380,000 distinct CDR3 sequences. Sample: blood. These receptor sequences come from a human donor with ulcerative colitis or Crohn's disease, or a healthy co-twin of an affected twin (not recorded which).

The chain joins TRBV20-1 to TRBJ2-3; TCRdb's D call of TRBD1 is untestable without DNA. Germline CDR1 DFQATT, CDR2 SNEGSKA (reference sequence). This CDR3 is 13 amino acids long. CDR3 protein: CSAIRDRADTQYF.

The J gene is TRBJ1-1, the V gene TRBV7-2. Germline V gene lookup returns CDR1 SGHTA and CDR2 FQGNSA. This CDR3 region has 14 residues. The chain's CDR3 is CASIPGREFPEAFF.

The CDR3 loop is CASSLGSYQGSGANVLTF. The V call is TRBV5-5, the J call TRBJ2-6; TCRdb lists TRBD2, though no DNA is available to test this call. There are 18 residues in the CDR3. Per germline, CDR1 SGHKS and CDR2 YYEKEE (reference sequence).

This sequence joins TRBV6-2 or TRBV6-3 and TRBJ2-1; no DNA is available, so the TRBD1 call from TCRdb remains unchecked. Germline V gives CDR1 MNHEY, CDR2 SVGEGT. The CDR3 has 17 residues. The CDR3 region is CASRSTGLLYSYNEQFF.

V gene TRBV5-1 combines with J gene TRBJ1-1; there is no DNA to check the TCRdb D call of TRBD1. CDR1 is SGHRS and CDR2 is YFSETQ in the germline V gene. The CDR3 runs to 15 residues. CDR3 loop: CASSSGSDQGTEAFF.

V usage is TRBV27 and J usage is TRBJ2-2; the TCRdb D gene call, TRBD2, has no DNA to confirm it. There are 13 residues in the CDR3. The V gene's germline CDR1 is MNHEY and CDR2 SMNVEV (reference sequence). CDR3 protein: CASKKGRVGELFF.

CDR3 in amino acids: CASSFGQTNSPLHF. The chain joins TRBV5-1 to TRBJ1-6; with no DNA, the TCRdb D assignment of TRBD1 cannot be verified. This CDR3 is built from 14 residues. CDR1 and CDR2 (germline): SGHRS, YFSETQ.

The rearrangement links TRBV6-5 to TRBJ2-5; TCRdb returns TRBD1, unconfirmable since there is no DNA. The CDR3 covers 15 residues. Per the germline V gene, CDR1 is MNHEY and CDR2 is SVGAGI. The CDR3 here is CASSYSADTSKGTHF.

The chain carries TRBV18 and TRBJ1-1; the D call from TCRdb, TRBD1, cannot be confirmed without DNA. This CDR3 region has 14 residues. CDR1 is KGHSH and CDR2 is LQKENI in the germline V gene. The CDR3 sequence: CASSGSGGNTEAFF.

The V gene is TRBV6-2 or TRBV6-3, the J gene TRBJ2-5; TCRdb picks TRBD1, but there is no DNA to check that call. CDR1 is MNHEY, CDR2 SVGEGT, per germline. The CDR3 consists of 12 residues. This CDR3 reads CASLQGQETQYF.

CDR3 amino acids: CASSYSPVGPYGYTF. The rearrangement links TRBV6-5 to TRBJ1-2; TCRdb's D gene call, TRBD1, goes unchecked for lack of DNA. Germline lookup yields CDR1 MNHEY and CDR2 SVGAGI. This CDR3 has 15 residues.

The gene calls are TRBV6-1 and TRBJ2-3; the D call of TRBD1 rests on TCRdb alone, since no DNA is present to check it. Per the germline V gene, CDR1 is MNHNS and CDR2 is SASEGT. The CDR3 is 15 amino acids. The CDR3 reads CASSEPGQGTDTQYF.

CDR3 sequence reads: CASSQSLAGGHEQFF. V gene TRBV4-3 combines with J gene TRBJ2-1; as DNA is missing, the TRBD2 call by TCRdb cannot be tested. This CDR3 region has 15 residues. Germline V gene sequence: CDR1 LGHNA, CDR2 YSLEER.

The rearrangement joins TRBV20-1 to TRBJ2-7. CDR1 DFQATT and CDR2 SNEGSKA come from the germline V gene (reference sequence). The length of the CDR3 is 13 residues. CDR3 protein: CSAPTPKKDEQYF.

J is TRBJ2-1 and V is TRBV7-2; as DNA is missing, the TRBD1 call by TCRdb cannot be tested. Looked up from germline, CDR1 is SGHTA and CDR2 is FQGNSA. CDR3 length: 15 amino acids. The CDR3 here is CASSLVSGGYNEQFF.

The chain recombines TRBV7-2 with TRBJ2-7. This CDR3 comprises 15 residues. From germline, CDR1 is SGHTA and CDR2 FQGNSA. CDR3 loop: CASSLDLVASYEQYF.

The chain joins TRBV9 to TRBJ1-2. This CDR3 has 12 amino acids. The germline V gene has CDR1 SGDLS and CDR2 YYNGEE. The CDR3 sequence: CASSPSYYGYTF.

This chain connects TRBV6-1 to TRBJ1-1. This CDR3 contains 15 residues. Germline lookup yields CDR1 MNHNS and CDR2 SASEGT. CDR3 amino acids: CASSLTSPPNTEAFF.

The chain is built from TRBV7-2 and TRBJ1-5. Germline CDR1 is SGHTA and CDR2 is FQGNSA. The CDR3 sequence is 14 residues long. CDR3 protein: CASSLGVTNQPQHF.

This chain connects TRBV7-3 to TRBJ2-3. Per the germline V gene, CDR1 is SGHTA and CDR2 is FQGTGA. The length of the CDR3 is 14 residues. CDR3 residues: CASSRGLAPDTQYF.

This chain connects TRBV5-1 to TRBJ1-1. Germline loops: CDR1 SGHRS, CDR2 YFSETQ. The CDR3 has 16 residues. The CDR3 loop is CASSRLAQLENTEAFF.

This chain connects TRBV5-4 to TRBJ2-3; TCRdb gives TRBD2 as the D gene, but with no DNA this cannot be confirmed. This CDR3 contains 16 residues. Germline-derived CDR1 and CDR2 are SGHNT and YYREEE (reference sequence). The CDR3 is CASSFNSLAGKDTQYF.

This rearrangement joins TRBV18 to TRBJ1-2. Germline CDR1 and CDR2: KGHSH and LQKENI. The CDR3 is made up of 18 amino acids. The CDR3 sequence: CASSLRGGKTVTDYGYTF. Looking up the rest from reference TRBV18 and TRBJ1-2 gives the full variable domain: NAGVMQNPRHLVRRRGQEARLRCSPMKGHSHVYWYRQLPEEGLKFMVYLQKENIIDESGMPKERFSAEFPKEGPSILRIQQVVRGDSAAYFCASSLRGGKTVTDYGYTFGSGTRLTVV.

This rearrangement joins TRBV7-9 to TRBJ2-7; TCRdb picks TRBD1, but there is no DNA to check that call. This CDR3 is built from 12 residues. Germline lookup yields CDR1 SEHNR and CDR2 FQNEAQ (reference sequence). CDR3: CATRGGPYEQYF. The full variable domain, rest sourced from reference TRBV7-9 and TRBJ2-7, is DTGVSQNPRHKITKRGQNVTFRCDPISEHNRLYWYRQTLGQGPEFLTYFQNEAQLEKSRLLSDRFSAERPKGSFSTLEIQRTEQGDSAMYLCATRGGPYEQYFGPGTRLTVT.

CDR3 loop: CASSSVSGTAYEQYF. The V and J genes are TRBV7-9 and TRBJ2-7; checking the TCRdb D call of TRBD1 is not possible without DNA. The germline V gene has CDR1 SEHNR and CDR2 FQNEAQ (reference sequence). This CDR3 is 15 amino acids long.

This CDR3 reads CASSRASGGTYNEQFF. The V and J genes are TRBV5-1 and TRBJ2-1; the D gene TCRdb calls, TRBD2, cannot be checked with no DNA. Germline loops: CDR1 SGHRS, CDR2 YFSETQ. CDR3 length: 16 amino acids.

The CDR3 sequence: CASSYSGGMRSTQYF. The gene calls are TRBV6-5 and TRBJ2-3; the D call of TRBD1 rests on TCRdb alone, since no DNA is present to check it. The CDR3 contains 15 residues. Germline CDR1 and CDR2: MNHEY and SVGAGI.